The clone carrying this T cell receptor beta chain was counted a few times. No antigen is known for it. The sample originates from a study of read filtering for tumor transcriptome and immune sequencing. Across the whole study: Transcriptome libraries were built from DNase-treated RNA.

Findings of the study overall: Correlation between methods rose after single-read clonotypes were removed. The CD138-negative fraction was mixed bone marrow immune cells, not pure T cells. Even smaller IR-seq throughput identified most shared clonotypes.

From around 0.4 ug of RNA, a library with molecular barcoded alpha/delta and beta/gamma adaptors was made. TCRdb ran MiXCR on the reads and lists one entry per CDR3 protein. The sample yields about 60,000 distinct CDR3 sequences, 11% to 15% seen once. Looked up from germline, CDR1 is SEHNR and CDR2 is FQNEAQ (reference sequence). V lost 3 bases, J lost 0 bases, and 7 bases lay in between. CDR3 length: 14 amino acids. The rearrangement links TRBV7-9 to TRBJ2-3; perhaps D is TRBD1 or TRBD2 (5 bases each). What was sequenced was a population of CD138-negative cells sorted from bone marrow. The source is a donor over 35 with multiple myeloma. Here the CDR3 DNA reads TGTGCCAGCAGCTTCTGGGACAGCACAGATACGCAGTATTTT. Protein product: CASSFWDSTDTQYF.